One sample yielded the 7 T cell receptor beta chains listed below, sequenced in a study of blood T cell repertoires in COVID-19. Sequencing used immunoSEQ multiplex PCR; TCRdb keeps in-frame clones, though not all of them. The sample yields about 220,000 clones, less than 90% seen once. Sequencing was performed on peripheral blood. The source is a man aged 25-45 years with active or convalescent COVID-19.

The chain couples TRBV18 to TRBJ2-1, with a tentative D call TRBD2 (7 bases). The CDR3 consists of 14 residues. With 0 bases removed from V and 9 bases from J, the gap between germline ends came to 12 bases. CDR1 and CDR2 (germline): KGHSH, LQKENI. CDR3 in DNA: TGTGCCAGCTCACCACCGGGGGGGGGCTCTGAGCAGTTCTTC. Its translation is CASSPPGGGSEQFF.

The chain couples TRBV27 to TRBJ1-2, with 7 bases fitting TRBD1. V gave up 3 bases and J gave up 1 base; unmatched junction bases: 5. Germline values: CDR1 MNHEY, CDR2 SMNVEV (reference sequence). The CDR3 totals 15 residues. The chain's CDR3 is CASSFSGGGNYGYTF. The CDR3, as DNA: TGTGCCAGCAGTTTTTCAGGGGGTGGTAACTATGGCTACACCTTC.

In this sample, this clone turned up once. The V call is TRBV7-9, the J call TRBJ2-1; TRBD2 might be the D (6 bases). V was clipped by 1 base and J by 6 bases, with 16 bases between them. The CDR3 contains 16 residues. Germline V CDR1 and CDR2: SEHNR, FQNEAQ (reference sequence). CDR3 loop: CASSLERLVPSNEQFF. As DNA, the CDR3 is TGTGCCAGCAGCTTAGAAAGACTAGTCCCCAGCAATGAGCAGTTCTTC.

CDR3 nucleotide sequence: TGTGCCAGCTCACAGGGGCCTGAAAAACTGTTTTTT. This translates into CASSQGPEKLFF. The chain has TRBV18 and TRBJ1-4; tentatively, D is TRBD1 (5 bases). The CDR3 totals 12 residues. The ends were cut back, 4 bases at V and 7 bases at J, with 7 bases in the middle. The germline V gene encodes CDR1 KGHSH and CDR2 LQKENI.

The V call is TRBV6-1, the J call TRBJ2-7; no clear D gene. The length of the CDR3 is 13 residues. Germline V gene lookup returns CDR1 MNHNS and CDR2 SASEGT. V lost 0 bases and J 6 bases, leaving 9 bases between the germline ends. The chain's CDR3 is CASSEATVVEQYF. DNA for the CDR3: TGTGCCAGCAGTGAAGCAACTGTCGTCGAGCAGTACTTC.

The chain links TRBV28 to TRBJ1-1; D gene ambiguous. Germline CDR1 reads MDHEN; CDR2 reads SYDVKM. The CDR3 is 16 residues long. Trimming took 5 bases from V and 1 from J, leaving 17 bases between them. CDR3 sequence reads: CASSSGPLEGNTEAFF. The CDR3 DNA sequence: TGTGCCAGCAGTAGTGGCCCTTTGGAGGGGAACACTGAAGCTTTCTTT.

Concerning this clone itself: Other DNA sequences of this sample code for an identical CDR3. The CDR3 loop reads CASSISGSGANVLTF. CDR3 bases: TGTGCCAGTAGTATCTCGGGGTCAGGGGCCAACGTCCTGACTTTC. V gene TRBV19 combines with J gene TRBJ2-6, with D tentatively TRBD2 (5 bases). V lost 3 bases and J 4 bases, leaving 10 bases between the germline ends. The CDR3 extends over 15 amino acids. The germline CDR1 and CDR2 sequences are LNHDA and SQIVND (reference sequence).